This T cell receptor beta chain emerged from a study of T-cell reconstitution after alpha-beta-depleted transplantation in children. Study outcomes and limitations: Recipient T cells and thymic progenitors that survived gave rise to the high TCRbeta diversity observed at day 60 in some patients. Reported findings indicate that, about two months after transplant, alpha-beta T cells came from several hundred expanded clones, which were derived from non-depleted graft cells. T-cell counts and diversity at one year following transplant were attributed mainly to newly produced T cells.

This clonotype was detected a few times. Its antigen is not known. A TCRbeta library incorporating unique molecular identifiers was prepared. Using its own MiXCR run on the PCR reads, TCRdb lists one record per CDR3 protein. The table has approximately 430,000 distinct CDR3 sequences, around 15% seen once. The CDR3 totals 13 residues. The V end was cut by 1 base, the J end by 4 bases, with 7 bases between. Germline values: CDR1 KGHSH, CDR2 LQKENI. The sequenced sample was PBMCs, mostly from graft donor cells, obtained 360 days after TCRalphabeta/CD19-depleted stem cell transplant. The rearrangement uses TRBV18 and TRBJ2-5, with no clear D. This TCR came from a boy in the first two years of life who had a stem cell transplant for Wiskott-Aldrich syndrome, so the T cells may come from the graft donor. The CDR3 protein is CASSPLGRETQYF. The DNA for the CDR3 is TGTGCCAGCTCACCACTAGGCCGAGAGACCCAGTACTTC.